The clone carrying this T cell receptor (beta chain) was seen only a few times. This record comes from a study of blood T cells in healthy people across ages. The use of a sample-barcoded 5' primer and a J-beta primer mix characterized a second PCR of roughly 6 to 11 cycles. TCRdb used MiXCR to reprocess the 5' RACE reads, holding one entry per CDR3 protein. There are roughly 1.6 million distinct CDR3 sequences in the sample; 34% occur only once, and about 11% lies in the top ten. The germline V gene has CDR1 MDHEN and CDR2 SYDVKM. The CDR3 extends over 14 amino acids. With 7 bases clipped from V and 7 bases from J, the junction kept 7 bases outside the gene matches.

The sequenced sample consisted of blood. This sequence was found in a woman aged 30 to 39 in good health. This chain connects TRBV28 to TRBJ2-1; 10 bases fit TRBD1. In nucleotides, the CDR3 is TGTGCCAGCAAGCGGGGACAGGGGTATAATGAGCAGTTCTTC. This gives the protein CASKRGQGYNEQFF.